The 15 T cell receptor beta chains reported below all come from one sample, sequenced in a study of T cells in Graves' hyperthyroidism and ophthalmopathy. TCR beta CDR3 regions were amplified from RNA transcripts. TCR CDR3 underwent first-round RT-PCR with the HTBI primer set. TCRdb independently ran MiXCR on the multiplex PCR reads; one entry per CDR3 protein. The table shows hundreds of thousands of distinct CDR3 sequences, with less than 15% occurring only once. The sample consisted of blood. Receptors originate from a woman between 18 and 29 years old with Graves' hyperthyroidism.

This chain connects TRBV10-1 to TRBJ2-4, with a tentative D call TRBD1 (5 bases). Trimming shortened V by 5 bases and J by 9 bases, and 14 bases separated the two germline ends. The CDR3 extends over 13 amino acids. In germline, CDR1 is WNHNN, CDR2 SYGVQD (reference sequence). The CDR3 DNA reads as TGCGCCAGCAGTCCGAGTAGGGGAAGCATTCAGTACTTC. Translation gives CASSPSRGSIQYF.

This clonotype was seen repeatedly, ten times or more. The chain couples TRBV4-1 to TRBJ1-4; 7 positions match TRBD1. Per the germline V gene, CDR1 is MGHRA and CDR2 is YSYEKL. Trimming took 4 bases from V and 8 from J; bases not matched to a gene: 16. The CDR3 length is 17 residues. The CDR3 DNA is TGCGCCAGCAGCCTACGACAGGGTGGGGGAGGAGAGGAAAAACTGTTTTTT. The encoded protein is CASSLRQGGGGEEKLFF.

This clonotype has a handful of counts. V usage is TRBV14 and J usage is TRBJ2-5; a possible D gene is TRBD2 (5 bases). This CDR3 comprises 10 residues. V was pared by 11 bases and J by 5 bases, with 9 bases between. The V gene's germline CDR1 is SGHDN and CDR2 FVKESK. CDR3 coding DNA: TGTGCCCCAAGGAGGGAGACCCAGTACTTC. Translation: CAPRRETQYF.

This clonotype has at least ten counts. This chain uses TRBV7-9 with TRBJ2-3, with D tentatively TRBD1 (6 bases). Trimming removed 5 bases at V and 0 bases at J, with 9 bases between. This CDR3 spans 14 amino acids. Germline assignment: CDR1 SEHNR and CDR2 FQNEAQ (reference sequence). The DNA for the CDR3 is TGTGCCAGCAGCGTTGGACAGAGCACAGATACGCAGTATTTT. Residues: CASSVGQSTDTQYF.

This clonotype was seen ten or more times. The chain uses TRBV27 and TRBJ2-1, with D perhaps TRBD2 (5 bases). Germline V gene lookup returns CDR1 MNHEY and CDR2 SMNVEV (reference sequence). The length of the CDR3 is 16 residues. Trimming shortened V by 6 bases and J by 3 bases, and 18 bases separated the two germline ends. CDR3 sequence (DNA): TGTGCCAGCAGCCCGAGTTTGTGGGAGATCTACAATGAGCAGTTCTTC. Translation: CASSPSLWEIYNEQFF.

This clonotype was seen many times. The chain combines TRBV28 with TRBJ2-7, with a possible D match to TRBD1 (5 bases). From germline, CDR1 is MDHEN and CDR2 SYDVKM. V lost 0 bases to trimming and J lost 2 bases, with 11 bases between them. This CDR3 contains 15 residues. CDR3 amino acids: CASSLWDTTPYEQYF. In nucleotides, the CDR3 is TGTGCCAGCAGTTTATGGGACACCACACCCTACGAGCAGTACTTC.

V and J are TRBV19 and TRBJ1-5; 8 bases are a match to TRBD1. V shed 3 bases, J shed 6 bases, and the junction held 13 bases outside the gene matches. The CDR3 is made up of 17 amino acids. In germline, CDR1 is LNHDA, CDR2 SQIVND (reference sequence). The CDR3 region is CASSIQTGEFRIQPQHF. CDR3 coding DNA: TGTGCCAGTAGTATTCAGACAGGGGAATTCAGGATTCAGCCCCAGCATTTT.

This clonotype occurred many times. The chain couples TRBV5-1 to TRBJ2-1, with 10 nucleotides matching TRBD2. The V segment lost 3 bases and the J segment 4 bases; nucleotides outside the gene matches: 4. This CDR3 has 15 amino acids. The germline CDR1 and CDR2 sequences are SGHRS and YFSETQ. CDR3 in DNA: TGCGCCAGCAGCTCAGCGGGAGGGCTATACAATGAGCAGTTCTTC. Encoded protein: CASSSAGGLYNEQFF.

This clonotype was seen repeatedly, ten times or more. The V and J genes are TRBV7-2 and TRBJ2-2; D remains ambiguous. V was shortened by 3 bases and J by 0 bases, with 11 bases between the two germline ends. Germline values: CDR1 SGHTA, CDR2 FQGNSA. This CDR3 has 16 residues. The CDR3 DNA is TGTGCCAGCAGCTTTTATCGTCTTTCGAACACCGGGGAGCTGTTTTTT. Translated: CASSFYRLSNTGELFF.

The sample holds many counts of this clonotype. This chain uses TRBV29-1 with TRBJ2-7; 9 bases fit TRBD2. In germline, CDR1 is SQVTM, CDR2 ANQGSEA. This CDR3 is built from 15 residues. Trimming at V came to 0 bases and at J to 9 bases, leaving 12 bases not matched to a gene. The CDR3 nucleotides read TGCAGCGTTGAAGACCGGTCCTTAGGCGGGAGGGCGCAGTACTTC. Amino acids: CSVEDRSLGGRAQYF.

This clonotype was counted ten times or more. The chain carries TRBV5-1 and TRBJ1-2; perhaps TRBD1 as D (5 bases). Germline V gene sequence: CDR1 SGHRS, CDR2 YFSETQ. The CDR3 runs to 15 residues. V dropped 1 base and J dropped 4 bases, with 14 bases sitting between them. The CDR3 region is CASSLSGAPSYGYTF. CDR3 nucleotides: TGCGCCAGCAGCTTGTCCGGGGCTCCTTCCTATGGCTACACCTTC.

The table lists this clonotype with many counts. The J gene is TRBJ2-1, the V gene TRBV20-1, with 7 bases lining up with TRBD2. This CDR3 region has 14 residues. In germline, CDR1 is DFQATT, CDR2 SNEGSKA (reference sequence). The CDR3 DNA sequence: TGCAGCGCGGAGGGGAGGGCAAGGCGGAATGAGCAGTTCTTC. This codes for CSAEGRARRNEQFF.

The rearrangement joins TRBV25-1 to TRBJ1-1; TRBD1 is a possible D gene (5 bases). In germline, CDR1 is MGHDK, CDR2 SYGVNS. This CDR3 contains 18 residues. Deletions cut 1 base from V and 4 bases from J, with 22 bases between. The chain's CDR3 is CASSEFVQLGAGGTEAFF. The CDR3 DNA follows: TGTGCCAGCAGTGAATTCGTGCAGCTTGGGGCTGGAGGCACTGAAGCTTTCTTT.

This clonotype was detected only a few times. The V call is TRBV29-1, the J call TRBJ1-1; unclear D gene. This CDR3 contains 14 residues. CDR1 is SQVTM and CDR2 is ANQGSEA in the germline V gene. The CDR3 region is CNYCEPNLNTEAFF. In nucleotides, the CDR3 is TGCAACTATTGTGAACCTAACCTGAACACTGAAGCTTTCTTT.

This clonotype has at least ten counts. J is TRBJ2-3 and V is TRBV18; D may be TRBD1 (6 bases). The V and J ends lost 3 bases and 4 bases respectively, with 11 bases between them. The CDR3 covers 14 residues. Germline CDR1 reads KGHSH; CDR2 reads LQKENI. In nucleotides, the CDR3 is TGTGCCAGCTCACCCGGGCGGACAGCAGATACGCAGTATTTT. It specifies CASSPGRTADTQYF.